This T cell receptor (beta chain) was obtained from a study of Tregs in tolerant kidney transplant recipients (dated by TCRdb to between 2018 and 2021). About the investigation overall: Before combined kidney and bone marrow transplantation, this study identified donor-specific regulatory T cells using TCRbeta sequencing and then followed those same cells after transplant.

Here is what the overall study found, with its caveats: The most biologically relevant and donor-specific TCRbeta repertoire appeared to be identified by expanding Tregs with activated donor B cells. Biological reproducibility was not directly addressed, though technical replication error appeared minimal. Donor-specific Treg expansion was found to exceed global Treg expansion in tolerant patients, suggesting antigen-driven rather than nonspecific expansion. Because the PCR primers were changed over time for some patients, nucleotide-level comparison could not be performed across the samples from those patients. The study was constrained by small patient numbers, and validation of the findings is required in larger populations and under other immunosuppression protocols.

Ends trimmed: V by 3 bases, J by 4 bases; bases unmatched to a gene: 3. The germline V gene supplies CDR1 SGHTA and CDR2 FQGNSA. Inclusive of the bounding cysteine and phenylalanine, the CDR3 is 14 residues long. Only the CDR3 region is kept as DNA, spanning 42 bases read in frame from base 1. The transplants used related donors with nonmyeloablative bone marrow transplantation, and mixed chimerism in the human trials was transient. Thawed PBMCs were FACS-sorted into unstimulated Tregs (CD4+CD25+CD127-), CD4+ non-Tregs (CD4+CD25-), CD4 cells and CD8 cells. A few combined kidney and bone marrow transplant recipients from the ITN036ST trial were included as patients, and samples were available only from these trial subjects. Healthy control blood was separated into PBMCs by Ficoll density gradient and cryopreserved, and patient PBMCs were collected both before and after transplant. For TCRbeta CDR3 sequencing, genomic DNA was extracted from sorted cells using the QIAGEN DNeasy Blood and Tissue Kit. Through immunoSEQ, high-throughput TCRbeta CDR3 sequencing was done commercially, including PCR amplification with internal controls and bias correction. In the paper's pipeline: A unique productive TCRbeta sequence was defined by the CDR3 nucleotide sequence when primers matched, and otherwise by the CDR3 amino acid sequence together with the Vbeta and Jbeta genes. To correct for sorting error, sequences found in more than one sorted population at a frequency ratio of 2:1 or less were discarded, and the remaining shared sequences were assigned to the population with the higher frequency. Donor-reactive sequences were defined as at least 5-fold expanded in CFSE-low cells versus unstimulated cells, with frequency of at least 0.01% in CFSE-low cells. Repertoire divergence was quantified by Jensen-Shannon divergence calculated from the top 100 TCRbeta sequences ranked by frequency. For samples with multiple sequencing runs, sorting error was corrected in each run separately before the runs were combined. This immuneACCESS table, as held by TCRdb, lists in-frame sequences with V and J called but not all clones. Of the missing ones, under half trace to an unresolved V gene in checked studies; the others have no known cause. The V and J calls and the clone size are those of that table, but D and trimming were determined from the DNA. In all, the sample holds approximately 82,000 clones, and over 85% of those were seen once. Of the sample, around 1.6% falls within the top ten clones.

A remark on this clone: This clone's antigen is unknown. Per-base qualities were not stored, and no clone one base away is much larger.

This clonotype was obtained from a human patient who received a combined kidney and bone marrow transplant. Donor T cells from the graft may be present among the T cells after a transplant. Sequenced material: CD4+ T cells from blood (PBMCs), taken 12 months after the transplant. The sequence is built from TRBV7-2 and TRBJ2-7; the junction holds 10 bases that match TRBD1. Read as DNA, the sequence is TGTGCCAGCAGCTTCCCGGGACAGGGGTACGAGCAGTACTTC. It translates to CASSFPGQGYEQYF.